The 22 T cell receptor beta chains reported below all come from one sample, sequenced in a study of a mutant IDH1 vaccine in newly diagnosed glioma. The sample's time point: week 5, during vaccination. Vaccinated patients received 300 ug of mutant IDH1 20-mer peptide per dose, with topical imiquimod. The repertoire was sequenced with immunoSEQ multiplex PCR; TCRdb's copy has only in-frame clones and lacks some. The sample holds around 50,000 clones; around 80% are singletons and the top ten take about 5.2%. Antigen specificity for these receptors is unknown. Material: PBMCs, obtained from a glioma patient whose treatment included an IDH1 peptide vaccine. All receptors come from a man aged 45-65 years with glioma.

The rearrangement uses TRBV5-8 and TRBJ2-1; 11 positions agree with TRBD2. The CDR3 runs to 15 residues. Germline trimming cut 4 bases from V and 7 bases from J; bases unmatched to any gene: 7. CDR1 and CDR2 (germline): SGHTS, YDEGEE. Here the CDR3 reads CASSTISGGVNEQFF. DNA for the CDR3: TGTGCCAGCAGCACGATTAGCGGGGGGGTGAATGAGCAGTTCTTC.

J is TRBJ1-3 and V is TRBV9, with D possibly matching TRBD1 (5 bases). This CDR3 is 15 amino acids long. The ends were cut back, 4 bases at V and 0 bases at J, with 11 bases in the middle. The germline V gene has CDR1 SGDLS and CDR2 YYNGEE. As DNA, the CDR3 is TGTGCCAGCAGCCCCCGGGGCAACTCTGGAAACACCATATATTTT. It specifies CASSPRGNSGNTIYF.

The J gene is TRBJ2-1, the V gene TRBV29-1; 8 bases are shared with TRBD2. The CDR3 extends over 13 amino acids. The V and J ends lost 8 bases and 10 bases, in that order; junction bases with no gene match: 13. The V gene's germline CDR1 is SQVTM and CDR2 ANQGSEA. For the CDR3, the DNA is TGCAGCTTCCCAAGGCGGGGGGCAGGAGAGCAGTTCTTC. Translation: CSFPRRGAGEQFF.

In this sample, this clone turned up a few times. Written as DNA, the CDR3 is TGTGCCAGCAGCCCCTCAGCGGGAGCTTTCTTT. Encoded protein: CASSPSAGAFF. This chain connects TRBV14 to TRBJ1-1, with D unresolved. The V gene lost 4 bases and the J gene lost 10 bases, with 10 bases spanning the gap. Per the germline V gene, CDR1 is SGHDN and CDR2 is FVKESK. The CDR3 covers 11 residues.

This chain joins TRBV2 and TRBJ2-3; 9 nucleotides align to TRBD1. V shed 4 bases, J shed 2 bases, and the junction held 4 bases outside the gene matches. Germline V gene sequence: CDR1 SNHLY, CDR2 FYNNEI. The CDR3 sequence is 15 residues long. The CDR3 DNA is TGTGCCAGCAGTGTTGGGGACAGGGCCACAGATACGCAGTATTTT. Residues: CASSVGDRATDTQYF.

This chain connects TRBV5-4 to TRBJ2-5; TRBD1 agrees at 9 bases. The germline V gene encodes CDR1 SGHNT and CDR2 YYREEE (reference sequence). After removal of 4 bases from V and 2 bases from J, the junction contained 12 bases not matched to a gene. This CDR3 comprises 17 residues. As DNA, the CDR3 is TGTGCCAGCAGCGCTTCTAAGGCTGGACAGGGGCAAGAGACCCAGTACTTC. Translating it yields CASSASKAGQGQETQYF.

The chain joins TRBV6-6 to TRBJ1-1, with D possibly matching TRBD1 (6 bases). With 8 bases removed from V and 1 base from J, the gap between germline ends came to 11 bases. This CDR3 region has 13 residues. CDR1 MNHNY and CDR2 SVGAGI come from the germline V gene (reference sequence). This chain's CDR3 is CASRGQTNTEAFF. In DNA form, the CDR3 reads TGTGCCAGCCGTGGACAGACGAACACTGAAGCTTTCTTT.

The chain joins TRBV6-1 to TRBJ1-5, with D unresolved. There are 14 residues in the CDR3. Trimming took 2 bases from V and 4 from J, leaving 9 bases between them. CDR1 is MNHNS and CDR2 is SASEGT in the germline V gene. CDR3 amino acids: CASSEPSVNQPQHF. For the CDR3, the DNA is TGTGCCAGCAGTGAACCCTCCGTAAATCAGCCCCAGCATTTT.

The chain uses TRBV6-1 and TRBJ1-4; weak D call: TRBD1 (6 bases). This CDR3 spans 15 amino acids. Germline V gene sequence: CDR1 MNHNS, CDR2 SASEGT. V lost 3 bases and J lost 11, with 19 bases in between. The CDR3 coding sequence is TGTGCCAGCAGTGACCCGGGACACACGACGGGCAAACTGTTTTTT. It specifies CASSDPGHTTGKLFF.

This clone was seen a handful of times. The CDR3 nucleotides read TGTGCCAGCAGCTTAAGACAGTCCTATGGCTACACCTTC. Translation: CASSLRQSYGYTF. The chain recombines TRBV11-2 with TRBJ1-2, with D possibly matching TRBD1 (5 bases). Per germline, CDR1 SGHAT and CDR2 FQNNGV. V was pared by 2 bases and J by 4 bases, with 8 bases between. CDR3 length: 13 amino acids.

The DNA of the CDR3 is TGTGCCAGCAGGCCAACCGCAGGGGGGGAAGATACGCAGTATTTT. It encodes CASRPTAGGEDTQYF. The genes are TRBV6-6 and TRBJ2-3; possibly TRBD1 or TRBD2 for D (7 bases each). The V end lost 6 bases, the J end lost 5 bases, and 18 bases lay between the germline ends. The CDR3 loop spans 15 amino acids. Germline V CDR1 and CDR2: MNHNY, SVGAGI (reference sequence).

This clone occurred once. The CDR3 spells CASSQGSERLGRETQYF. CDR3 coding DNA: TGTGCCAGCAGCCAAGGGTCGGAACGTCTTGGACGAGAGACCCAGTACTTC. The chain has TRBV14 and TRBJ2-5; D not certain. V gave up 1 base and J gave up 4 bases, with 19 bases separating them. The CDR3 has 17 residues. Germline CDR1 SGHDN, CDR2 FVKESK.

The rearrangement links TRBV14 to TRBJ1-2; D unresolved. The CDR3 contains 15 residues. Trimming took 1 base from V and 0 from J, leaving 9 bases between them. Germline V gene lookup returns CDR1 SGHDN and CDR2 FVKESK. This CDR3 is CASSQGWGANYGYTF. The CDR3, as DNA: TGTGCCAGCAGCCAAGGTTGGGGTGCTAACTATGGCTACACCTTC.

V usage is TRBV10-3 and J usage is TRBJ1-5; D remains ambiguous. V was cut by 7 bases and J by 2 bases, with 9 bases left in between. The CDR3 is made up of 13 amino acids. The germline V gene has CDR1 ENHRY and CDR2 SYGVKD. The CDR3 nucleotides are TGTGCCATCATGGCCGGGGGCAATCAGCCCCAGCATTTT. Its protein product is CAIMAGGNQPQHF.

This chain links TRBV10-3 with TRBJ1-3; 8 nucleotides line up with TRBD1. V gave up 5 bases and J gave up 2 bases; unmatched junction bases: 5. Per germline, CDR1 ENHRY and CDR2 SYGVKD. There are 15 residues in the CDR3. CDR3 protein: CAISYRTGTGNTIYF. CDR3 nucleotide sequence: TGTGCCATCAGTTACCGGACAGGGACTGGAAACACCATATATTTT.

The V and J genes are TRBV20-1 and TRBJ1-2, with D perhaps TRBD1 (6 bases). Per the germline V gene, CDR1 is DFQATT and CDR2 is SNEGSKA (reference sequence). The V and J ends lost 5 bases and 11 bases respectively, with 15 bases between them. The CDR3 totals 11 residues. In DNA, the CDR3 is TGCAGTGCTGAGGGAGGGGGACGTTACACCTTC. Amino acids: CSAEGGGRYTF.

V is TRBV14 and J is TRBJ2-3; D not resolved. Trimming removed 5 bases from V and 6 bases from J, with 12 bases in between. Germline CDR1 SGHDN, CDR2 FVKESK. There are 13 residues in the CDR3. This chain's CDR3 is CASSSVGYDTQYF. The CDR3 DNA is TGTGCCAGCAGCTCCGTCGGATACGATACGCAGTATTTT. Full variable domain (missing parts from reference TRBV14 and TRBJ2-3): EAGVTQFPSHSVIEKGQTVTLRCDPISGHDNLYWYRRVMGKEIKFLLHFVKESKQDESGMPNNRFLAERTGGTYSTLKVQPAELEDSGVYFCASSSVGYDTQYFGPGTRLTVL.

This rearrangement joins TRBV29-1 to TRBJ2-1, with 11 bases that match TRBD2. Losses at the gene ends were 3 bases for V and 6 bases for J; bases not matched to a gene: 10. CDR1 SQVTM and CDR2 ANQGSEA come from the germline V gene. CDR3 length: 16 residues. CDR3 sequence reads: CSVDRPSGGRGNEQFF. Here the CDR3 DNA reads TGCAGCGTTGATAGGCCTAGCGGGGGGCGCGGCAATGAGCAGTTCTTC.

This clone was detected only a few times. This rearrangement joins TRBV19 to TRBJ2-3; D is ambiguous. CDR1 and CDR2 from the germline V gene are LNHDA and SQIVND (reference sequence). V lost 5 bases, J lost 2 bases, and 8 bases lay in between. This CDR3 is built from 13 residues. CDR3 amino acids: CASSALSTDTQYF. CDR3 sequence (DNA): TGTGCCAGTAGTGCGCTTTCCACAGATACGCAGTATTTT.

The chain is built from TRBV7-2 and TRBJ2-5, with D unclear. The CDR3 length is 11 residues. Germline CDR1 and CDR2: SGHTA and FQGNSA. The V end lost 4 bases, the J end lost 5 bases, and 5 bases lay between the germline ends. The CDR3 protein is CASSYRETQYF. Here the CDR3 DNA reads TGTGCCAGCAGCTACCGCGAGACCCAGTACTTC.

This clone came up once. The V and J genes are TRBV19 and TRBJ1-2; D unresolved. Germline V gives CDR1 LNHDA, CDR2 SQIVND (reference sequence). Trimming removed 6 bases from V and 8 bases from J, with 19 bases in between. This CDR3 is 14 amino acids long. CDR3 nucleotides: TGTGCCAGTAGGGACCTGGGAGAGGCTCGGGGCTACACCTTC. Its protein product is CASRDLGEARGYTF.

This chain joins TRBV9 and TRBJ1-2; no clear D. The CDR3 runs 12 residues. CDR1 and CDR2 from the germline V gene are SGDLS and YYNGEE. Trimming shortened V by 4 bases and J by 5 bases, and 9 bases separated the two germline ends. The CDR3 loop reads CASSREGYGYTF. In nucleotides, the CDR3 is TGTGCCAGCAGCAGGGAGGGATATGGCTACACCTTC. Variable domain in full (rest from reference TRBV9 and TRBJ1-2): DSGVTQTPKHLITATGQRVTLRCSPRSGDLSVYWYQQSLDQGLQFLIQYYNGEERAKGNILERFSAQQFPDLHSELNLSSLELGDSALYFCASSREGYGYTFGSGTRLTVV.